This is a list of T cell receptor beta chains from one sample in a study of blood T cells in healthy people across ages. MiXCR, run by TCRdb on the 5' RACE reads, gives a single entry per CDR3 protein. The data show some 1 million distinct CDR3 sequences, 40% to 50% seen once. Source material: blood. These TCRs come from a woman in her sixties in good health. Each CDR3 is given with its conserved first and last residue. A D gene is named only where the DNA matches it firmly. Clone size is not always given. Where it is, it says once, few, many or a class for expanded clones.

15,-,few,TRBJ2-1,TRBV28,CASSLFGRVYNEQFF,TGTGCCAGCAGTTTATTTGGCAGGGTGTACAATGAGCAGTTCTTC
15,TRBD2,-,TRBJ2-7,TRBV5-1,CASSDGLAGGVEQYF,TGCGCCAGCAGCGACGGGCTAGCGGGAGGAGTTGAGCAGTACTTC
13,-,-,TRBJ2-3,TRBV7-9,CASSLLVGDTQYF,TGTGCCAGCAGCTTACTCGTCGGAGATACGCAGTATTTT
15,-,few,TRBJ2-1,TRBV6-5,CASSYPRSGVNEQFF,TGTGCCAGCAGTTACCCAAGATCGGGGGTCAATGAGCAGTTCTTC
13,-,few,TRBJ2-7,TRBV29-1,CSVDGHSRTEQYF,TGCAGCGTTGATGGTCATAGTCGGACCGAGCAGTACTTC
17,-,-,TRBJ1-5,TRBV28,CASRLIRRGVGNQPQHF,TGTGCCAGCAGACTCATTCGACGGGGGGTTGGCAATCAGCCCCAGCATTTT
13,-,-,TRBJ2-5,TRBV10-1,CASSKTVGETQYF,TGCGCCAGCAGTAAGACAGTGGGGGAGACCCAGTACTTC
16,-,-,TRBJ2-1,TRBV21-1,CASSIFWAGDCIEQFF,TGTGCCAGCAGCATTTTCTGGGCGGGAGATTGCATTGAGCAGTTCTTC
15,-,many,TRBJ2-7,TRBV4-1,CASSQEVPALYEQYF,TGCGCCAGCAGCCAAGAGGTGCCAGCGCTGTACGAGCAGTACTTC
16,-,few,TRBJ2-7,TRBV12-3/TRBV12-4,CASSLRTGTDGGEQYF,TGTGCCAGCAGTTTGCGGACTGGGACCGACGGGGGCGAGCAGTACTTC
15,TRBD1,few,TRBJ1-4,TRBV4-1,CASRDPGQGAEKLFF,TGCGCCAGCAGAGATCCGGGACAGGGGGCTGAAAAACTGTTTTTT
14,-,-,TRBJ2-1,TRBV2,CASRLAAPANEQFF,TGTGCCAGCAGGTTAGCGGCGCCGGCCAATGAGCAGTTCTTC
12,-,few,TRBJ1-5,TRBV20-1,CSASSANQPQHF,TGCAGTGCTTCGTCGGCAAATCAGCCCCAGCATTTT
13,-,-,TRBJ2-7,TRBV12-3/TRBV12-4,CASSLSGIGEQYF,TGTGCCAGCAGTTTATCGGGGATCGGCGAGCAGTACTTC
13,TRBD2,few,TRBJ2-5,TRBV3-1,CVSSRLTSGSQYF,TGTGTCAGCAGCCGACTGACTAGCGGGAGCCAGTACTTC
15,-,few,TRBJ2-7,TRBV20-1,CSARDRRDDRYEQYF,TGCAGTGCTAGAGATAGGCGGGATGATCGCTACGAGCAGTACTTC
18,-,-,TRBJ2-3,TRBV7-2,CASSLPTAKTIFTDTQYF,TGTGCCAGCAGCTTGCCGACGGCGAAGACCATATTCACAGATACGCAGTATTTT
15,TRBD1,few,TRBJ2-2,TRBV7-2,CASSADRFYTGELFF,TGTGCCAGCAGCGCGGACAGGTTCTACACCGGGGAGCTGTTTTTT
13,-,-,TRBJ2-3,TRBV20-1,CSAKNTGTQSGYF,TGCAGTGCTAAAAACACCGGGACCCAATCGGGGTATTTT
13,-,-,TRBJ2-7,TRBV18,CASSPGTSNEQYF,TGTGCCAGCTCACCCGGGACATCGAACGAGCAGTACTTC
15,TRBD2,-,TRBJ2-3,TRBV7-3,CASRLTSVGTDTQYF,TGTGCCAGCAGGCTAACTAGCGTCGGCACAGATACGCAGTATTTT
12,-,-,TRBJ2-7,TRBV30,CAWSVSRDEQYF,TGTGCCTGGAGTGTGTCCCGGGACGAGCAGTACTTC
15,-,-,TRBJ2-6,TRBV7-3,CASSFQGSGANVLTF,TGTGCCAGCAGCTTTCAGGGATCTGGGGCCAACGTCCTGACTTTC
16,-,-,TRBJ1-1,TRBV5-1,CASTFTPAGVNTEAFF,TGCGCCAGCACCTTCACTCCGGCAGGGGTGAACACTGAAGCTTTCTTT
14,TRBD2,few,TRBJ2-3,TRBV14,CASSPWGGTDTQYF,TGTGCCAGCAGCCCCTGGGGGGGGACAGATACGCAGTATTTT
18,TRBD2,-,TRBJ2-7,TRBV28,CASRAWAGGPVVSYEQYF,TGTGCCAGCAGAGCGTGGGCGGGAGGGCCTGTCGTCTCCTACGAGCAGTACTTC
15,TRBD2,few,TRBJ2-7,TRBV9,CASSPALAGSYEQYF,TGTGCCAGCAGTCCGGCGCTAGCGGGATCCTACGAGCAGTACTTC
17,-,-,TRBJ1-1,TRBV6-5,CASSYGGPGGMNTEAFF,TGTGCCAGCAGTTACGGGGGTCCCGGTGGGATGAACACTGAAGCTTTCTTT
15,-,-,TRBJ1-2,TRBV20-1,CSASPGTLGNYGYTF,TGCAGTGCTAGCCCTGGGACACTGGGAAACTATGGCTACACCTTC
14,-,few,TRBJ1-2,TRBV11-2,CASSSHTGNYGYTF,TGTGCCAGCAGCTCTCACACAGGAAACTATGGCTACACCTTC
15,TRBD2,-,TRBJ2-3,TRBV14,CASNGLAGSEDTQYF,TGTGCCAGCAATGGACTAGCGGGCAGCGAGGATACGCAGTATTTT
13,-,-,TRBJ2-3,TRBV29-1,CSVPGIRTDTQYF,TGCAGCGTTCCAGGGATAAGGACAGATACGCAGTATTTT
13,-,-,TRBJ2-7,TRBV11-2,CASSLDLTNEQYF,TGTGCCAGCAGCTTAGACCTTACCAATGAGCAGTACTTC
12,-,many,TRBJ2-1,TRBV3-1,CASSQSGAGEFF,TGTGCCAGCAGCCAATCAGGGGCCGGGGAGTTCTTC